Here is one T cell receptor beta chain with its context. What it binds is unknown. The data originate from a study of identical twins. TCRdb re-called the 5' RACE reads with MiXCR, one entry per CDR3 protein. The sample carries under 400,000 distinct CDR3 sequences, approximately 8.7% recorded once. Study-wide results and caveats: Where beta out-of-frame sequences were concerned, excess twin sharing was weaker. Findings came from cross-sectional statistics, without long-term follow-up of donors. Models underestimated out-of-frame TCR alpha sharing in monozygotic twins.

Germline CDR1 reads SGHRS; CDR2 reads YFSETQ. CDR3 size: 16 residues. Trimming stripped 0 bases from V and 3 bases from J, with 14 bases between. The specimen sequenced was naive T cells sorted from blood. This TCR was sampled from a woman between 50 and 59 years old in good health. The chain links TRBV5-1 to TRBJ2-3; perhaps TRBD1 as D (7 bases). The CDR3 DNA sequence: TGCGCCAGCAGCTTGGCCCCAGGGGGGTGGACAGATACGCAGTATTTT. Translation gives CASSLAPGGWTDTQYF.